These T cell receptor beta chains were read from a single sample in a study of blood T cell repertoires in COVID-19. Profiled with immunoSEQ multiplex PCR; TCRdb holds only in-frame clones, not every one. The sample lists 150,000 to 200,000 clones, approximately 83% occurring once. Material: peripheral blood. These receptors were obtained from a woman at least 80 years old with active or convalescent COVID-19. The CDR3 runs from the conserved cysteine through the conserved F or W. Each record gives: CDR3 DNA, CDR3 protein, J gene, D gene, clone size, V gene. The D gene is left open where the match is weak. Not all rows give a size; the values are once, few, many and, for expanded clones, a class.

CDR3nt: TGTGCCAGCAGAGCCGAGGGGGGGCTTGGTGGAAACACCATATATTTT
CDR3aa: CASRAEGGLGGNTIYF
j_gene: TRBJ1-3
d_gene: -
abundance: once
v_gene: TRBV9

CDR3nt: TGTGCCAGCAGTCTTAGGATAGGGGGCCAAGAGACCCAGTACTTC
CDR3aa: CASSLRIGGQETQYF
j_gene: TRBJ2-5
d_gene: -
abundance: -
v_gene: TRBV6-5

CDR3nt: TGTGCCAGCAGCGCAGGGGGTTCACAGGGGGCGCGCGGCTACACCTTC
CDR3aa: CASSAGGSQGARGYTF
j_gene: TRBJ1-2
d_gene: TRBD1
abundance: -
v_gene: TRBV7-8

CDR3nt: TGTGCCAGCAGTGCGTGGACAGGGGGCTCGGATACGCAGTATTTT
CDR3aa: CASSAWTGGSDTQYF
j_gene: TRBJ2-3
d_gene: TRBD1
abundance: -
v_gene: TRBV5-5

CDR3nt: TGTGCTAGCTCTTACAGGAGGGAGTATGGCTACACCTTC
CDR3aa: CASSYRREYGYTF
j_gene: TRBJ1-2
d_gene: -
abundance: -
v_gene: TRBV12-5

CDR3nt: TGTGCCAGCAGCCAGAAAGCGACAGGGGGCGTCTATGGCTACACCTTC
CDR3aa: CASSQKATGGVYGYTF
j_gene: TRBJ1-2
d_gene: TRBD1
abundance: -
v_gene: TRBV7-2

CDR3nt: TGTGCCTGGAGACTGACTAGCGGGGGGGCACAGTACTTC
CDR3aa: CAWRLTSGGAQYF
j_gene: TRBJ2-5
d_gene: TRBD2
abundance: -
v_gene: TRBV30

CDR3nt: TGTGCCAGCAGTTCCCAGGGCCAGCCCCAGCATTTT
CDR3aa: CASSSQGQPQHF
j_gene: TRBJ1-5
d_gene: -
abundance: few
v_gene: TRBV7-9

CDR3nt: TGCAGCGTTGGGGAGGGGGGATTCTATGGCTACACCTTC
CDR3aa: CSVGEGGFYGYTF
j_gene: TRBJ1-2
d_gene: -
abundance: -
v_gene: TRBV29-1

CDR3nt: TGCGCCAGCAGCCATAGGGGGGGCGACAGTAATGAAAAACTGTTTTTT
CDR3aa: CASSHRGGDSNEKLFF
j_gene: TRBJ1-4
d_gene: -
abundance: -
v_gene: TRBV4-1

CDR3nt: TGTGCCAGCAGTCTGGCGGACACAAGTATCTACGAGCAGTACTTC
CDR3aa: CASSLADTSIYEQYF
j_gene: TRBJ2-7
d_gene: -
abundance: -
v_gene: TRBV6-2/TRBV6-3

CDR3nt: TGTGCCAGTAGTATCCTGGAGAGGACAGCCTATGGCTACACCTTC
CDR3aa: CASSILERTAYGYTF
j_gene: TRBJ1-2
d_gene: -
abundance: -
v_gene: TRBV19

CDR3nt: TGTGCCAGCAGTTTTGCGCGAGACAGGGGGGGCGAGCAGTACTTC
CDR3aa: CASSFARDRGGEQYF
j_gene: TRBJ2-7
d_gene: TRBD1
abundance: -
v_gene: TRBV27

CDR3nt: TGTGCCAGCAGTTTGAGAGCAAACACTGAAGCTTTCTTT
CDR3aa: CASSLRANTEAFF
j_gene: TRBJ1-1
d_gene: -
abundance: -
v_gene: TRBV12-3/TRBV12-4

CDR3nt: TGTGCCAGCAGCCTGAGGAGGCAGTCGAGCTCTGGAAACACCATATATTTT
CDR3aa: CASSLRRQSSSGNTIYF
j_gene: TRBJ1-3
d_gene: -
abundance: -
v_gene: TRBV7-8

CDR3nt: TGTGCCAGTAGTTCTGACAACTCGTTTAATGAAAAACTGTTTTTT
CDR3aa: CASSSDNSFNEKLFF
j_gene: TRBJ1-4
d_gene: -
abundance: -
v_gene: TRBV19

CDR3nt: TGCGCCAGCAGTAAGCAGGGTGACTACGAGCAGTACTTC
CDR3aa: CASSKQGDYEQYF
j_gene: TRBJ2-7
d_gene: -
abundance: -
v_gene: TRBV10-2

CDR3nt: TGCGCCAGCAGCTCCGAGGGACAGGGAAACGAGCAGTTCTTC
CDR3aa: CASSSEGQGNEQFF
j_gene: TRBJ2-1
d_gene: TRBD1
abundance: -
v_gene: TRBV5-1

CDR3nt: TGTGCTAGTGGCCTGGGGGGGGGCACTGAAGCTTTCTTT
CDR3aa: CASGLGGGTEAFF
j_gene: TRBJ1-1
d_gene: -
abundance: -
v_gene: TRBV12-5

CDR3nt: TGTGCCAGTAGTAGCCGGGACAGCCACGAGCAGTACTTC
CDR3aa: CASSSRDSHEQYF
j_gene: TRBJ2-7
d_gene: TRBD1
abundance: -
v_gene: TRBV19

CDR3nt: TGTGCCAGCAGCTTAGAAACGGGGTCCTACGAGCAGTACTTC
CDR3aa: CASSLETGSYEQYF
j_gene: TRBJ2-7
d_gene: -
abundance: few
v_gene: TRBV7-2

CDR3nt: TGTGCCAGCAGCAAAGAGCGAGGCCAGAACTACCAAGAGACCCAGTACTTC
CDR3aa: CASSKERGQNYQETQYF
j_gene: TRBJ2-5
d_gene: -
abundance: -
v_gene: TRBV21-1

CDR3nt: TGTGCCAGCAGCCCTGGACAGGGGGAGGGCTACACCTTC
CDR3aa: CASSPGQGEGYTF
j_gene: TRBJ1-2
d_gene: TRBD1
abundance: -
v_gene: TRBV7-2

CDR3nt: TGTGCCAGCAGCTTAAGCAGGGTTGAGACCCAGTACTTC
CDR3aa: CASSLSRVETQYF
j_gene: TRBJ2-5
d_gene: -
abundance: -
v_gene: TRBV7-3

CDR3nt: TGTGCCAGCAGCGATCGGACCCTGAGGGACACTGAAGCTTTCTTT
CDR3aa: CASSDRTLRDTEAFF
j_gene: TRBJ1-1
d_gene: -
abundance: few
v_gene: TRBV5-4

CDR3nt: TGTGCCAGCAGCTTAAGGGGGAACTATGGCTACACCTTC
CDR3aa: CASSLRGNYGYTF
j_gene: TRBJ1-2
d_gene: -
abundance: -
v_gene: TRBV11-2

CDR3nt: TGTGCCAGCAGACAGGGTAGAGGGACAGATACGCAGTATTTT
CDR3aa: CASRQGRGTDTQYF
j_gene: TRBJ2-3
d_gene: -
abundance: once
v_gene: TRBV6-5

CDR3nt: TGTGCCAGCTCATCCCTCGACAGGGGAGGCTACACCTTC
CDR3aa: CASSSLDRGGYTF
j_gene: TRBJ1-2
d_gene: TRBD1
abundance: -
v_gene: TRBV18

CDR3nt: TGTGCCATCAGTGAGTCGGTGGGAGTGGCAGAAAATTCACCCCTCCACTTT
CDR3aa: CAISESVGVAENSPLHF
j_gene: TRBJ1-6
d_gene: -
abundance: few
v_gene: TRBV10-3